The rows below give T cell receptor beta chains drawn from one sample of a study of blood T cell repertoires in COVID-19. Data came from immunoSEQ multiplex PCR; TCRdb stores just in-frame clones and leaves some out. The sample contains fewer than 200,000 clones, more than 75% of which appear only once. The specimen was peripheral blood. The receptors originated from a woman between 45 and 65 years old with active or convalescent COVID-19. Each CDR3 is given with its conserved first and last residue. Each record gives: V gene, CDR3 protein.

TRBV6-5 CASRLKQDPTDTQYF
TRBV21-1 CASSKARDGGLTEAFF
TRBV7-9 CASSSRGRKHNSPLHF
TRBV28 CASSLEFLGGYEQYF
TRBV20-1 CSASVGARAFF
TRBV16 CASSQFGLAGADTQYF
TRBV28 CASSQGPRNQPQHF
TRBV13 CASSPGGSSGRAVHPEQFF
TRBV3-1/TRBV3-2 CASSRSPQGQGSDTQYF
TRBV7-3 CASRAGANTEAFF
TRBV6-2/TRBV6-3 CASSYRTAEAFF
TRBV2 CASSEWAPPDTQYF
TRBV30 CAWNIIAGATYNEQFF
TRBV19 CASSIGPGVTYNEQFF
TRBV19 CASRASGGRETQYF
TRBV20-1 CSASGAGDTGELFF
TRBV7-9 CASSLQDSYGYTF
TRBV7-3 CASSLKGRGRGEQYF
TRBV19 CASSPGVGNQPQHF
TRBV5-4 CASTTGGGMANTEAFF